This TCR beta chain was obtained from a study of T cell responses to AZD1222 COVID-19 vaccine. Germline V lookup: CDR1 DFQATT, CDR2 SNEGSKA (reference sequence). The CDR3 extends over 14 amino acids. Trimming took 3 bases from V and 2 from J; bases not matched to a gene: 3. About this clone itself: Antigen specificity is unknown.

Only in-frame clones appear in the TCRdb table, and some are missing; sequencing was by immunoSEQ multiplex PCR. The sample yields 200,000 to 250,000 clones, around 94% seen once. Study outcomes and limitations: Among those given AZD1222, only five to seven were seropositive at baseline. Reportedly, nearly half the spike-specific TCRs target unmutated variant regions.

The clonotype originates from an adult who received the MenACWY meningococcal vaccine as a control. The specimen comprised peripheral blood, sampled 28 days after the second dose of the MenACWY control vaccine. The chain links TRBV20-1 to TRBJ2-3, with TRBD1 matching 9 bases. CDR3 protein: CSASTQGATDTQYF. The CDR3 nucleotides read TGCAGTGCTAGTACACAGGGGGCCACAGATACGCAGTATTTT.